This T cell receptor beta chain emerged from a study of identifying expanded T cells in peripheral blood (dated by TCRdb to between 2018 and 2021). Background on the whole study: Separate aliquots of the same genomic DNA pool were sequenced to produce technical replicates, and four replicates were compared in pairs.

During the collection period, no immune events, such as infections, were documented for the healthy donors. Blood repertoires from healthy donors were used as a training cohort for calibrating time-dependent variance in a beta-binomial model of differential abundance of T-cell clones. The training cohort comprised about ten healthy donors, 3 female and 7 male. An age range of about 29 to 65 years, with an average of about 45 years, was recorded for the donors. Obtained from a commercial supplier, whole blood was collected from each healthy donor at three time points set approximately two weeks apart. Genomic DNA was extracted from unsorted whole blood for immunosequencing. With regard to this clone: The target of this receptor is not known. Base quality data are lacking; no much larger clone is found one base away.

TCRbeta CDR3 regions were profiled with the immunoSEQ Assay using bias-controlled multiplex PCR amplification of genomic DNA. For the original study's pipeline: The absolute abundance of each unique TCRbeta CDR3 region was quantified after sequences were collapsed and filtered. Differential abundance was assessed using a binomial (Fisher-equivalent) model and a beta-binomial model in which time-dependent variance fitted from healthy donors was added. Clones with fewer than 5 combined templates were removed, and differential abundance was called for clones with a Benjamini-Hochberg FDR below 0.01. In the beta-binomial model, variance was expressed as a function of the total template count across the two samples, in the form v = (b*log(k)+a)^2. TCRdb stores this immuneACCESS table with in-frame sequences only. Part of the clones is absent; in the studies checked, under half of the shortfall reflects unresolved V genes, and no reason is known for the rest. That table gives V, J and clone size, and the DNA gave D and trimming. Counted in this sample were approximately 100,000 clones; 85% to 90% of them appeared once. The top ten clones comprise 3.5% to 5% of the sample.

Overall results and qualifications from the work: For all healthy donors, the variance in clone template counts between roughly 2-week samples rose significantly as total template count increased. The authors expected that biological variance in healthy repertoires might rise further over much longer intervals, such as months to years. The binomial model flagged 0.95 to 1.5 differentially abundant clones between technical replicates but 15 to 17 over two weeks and 19 to 20 over roughly 4 weeks. The beta-binomial model significantly reduced the number of clones called differentially abundant and the false-positive rate across all healthy-donor time intervals.

The material sequenced was blood. The receptor was isolated from a person between 18 and 75 years old in good health.

The CDR3 is CATSSRGDTQYF. In nucleotide form, the sequence is TGTGCCACCAGCAGTAGGGGGGATACGCAGTATTTT. The sequence joins TRBV15 to TRBJ2-3; TRBD1 might be the D gene, on 6 matching bases. CDR1 and CDR2, looked up from the germline V gene (reference sequence), are LNHNV and YYDKDF. V is shortened by 3 bases, J by 6 bases, and the region joining them spans 7 bases. Spanning cysteine to phenylalanine, the CDR3 consists of 12 amino acids. Only the CDR3 region is kept as DNA, spanning 36 bases read in frame from base 1.